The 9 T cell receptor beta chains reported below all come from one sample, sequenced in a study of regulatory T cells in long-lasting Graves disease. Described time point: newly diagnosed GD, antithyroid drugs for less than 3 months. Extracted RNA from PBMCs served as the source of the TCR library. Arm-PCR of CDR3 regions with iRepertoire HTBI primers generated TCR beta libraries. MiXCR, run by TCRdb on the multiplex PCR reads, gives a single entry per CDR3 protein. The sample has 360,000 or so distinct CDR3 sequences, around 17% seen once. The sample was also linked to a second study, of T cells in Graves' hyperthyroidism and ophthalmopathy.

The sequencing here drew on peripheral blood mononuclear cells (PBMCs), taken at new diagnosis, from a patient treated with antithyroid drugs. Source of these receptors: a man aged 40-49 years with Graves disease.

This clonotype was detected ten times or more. CDR3: CASSFWGGPSYNEQFF. CDR3 in DNA: TGTGCCAGCAGTTTTTGGGGGGGGCCGTCCTACAATGAGCAGTTCTTC. J is TRBJ2-1 and V is TRBV12-3 or TRBV12-4, with a weak D call TRBD2 (7 bases). The V and J ends lost 3 bases and 1 base respectively, with 13 bases between them. This CDR3 region has 16 residues.

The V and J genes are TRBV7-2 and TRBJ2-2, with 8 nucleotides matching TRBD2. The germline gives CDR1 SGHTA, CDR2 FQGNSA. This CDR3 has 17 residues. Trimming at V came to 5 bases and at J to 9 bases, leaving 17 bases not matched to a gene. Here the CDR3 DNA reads TGTGCCAGCAGCCAGAGTGGGTCAGCGGGAGACCCCCGGGAGCTGTTTTTT. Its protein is CASSQSGSAGDPRELFF.

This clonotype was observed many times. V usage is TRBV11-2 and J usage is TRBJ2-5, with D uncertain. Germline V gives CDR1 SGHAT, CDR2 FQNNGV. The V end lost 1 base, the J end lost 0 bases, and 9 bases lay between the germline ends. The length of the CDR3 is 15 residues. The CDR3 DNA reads TGTGCCAGCAGCTTAGGCGTCCGGGACCAAGAGACCCAGTACTTC. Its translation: CASSLGVRDQETQYF.

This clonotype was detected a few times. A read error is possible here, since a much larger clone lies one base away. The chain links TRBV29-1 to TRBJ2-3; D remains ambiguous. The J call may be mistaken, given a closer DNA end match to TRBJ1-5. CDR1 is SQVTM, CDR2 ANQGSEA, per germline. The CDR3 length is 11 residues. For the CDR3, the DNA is TGCAGCGGAACCAGCACAGATACGCAGCATTTT. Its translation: CSGTSTDTQHF.

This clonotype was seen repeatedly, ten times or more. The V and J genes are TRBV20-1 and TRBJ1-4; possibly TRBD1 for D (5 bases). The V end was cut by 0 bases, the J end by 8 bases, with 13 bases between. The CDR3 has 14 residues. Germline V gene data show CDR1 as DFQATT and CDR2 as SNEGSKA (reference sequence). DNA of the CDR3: TGCAGTGCTAGAGATCCGAGGGGTCTCGAAAAACTGTTTTTT. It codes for CSARDPRGLEKLFF.

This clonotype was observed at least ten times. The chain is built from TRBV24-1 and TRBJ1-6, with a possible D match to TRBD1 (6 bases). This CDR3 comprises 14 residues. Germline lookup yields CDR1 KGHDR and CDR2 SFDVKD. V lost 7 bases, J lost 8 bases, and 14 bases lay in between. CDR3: CATRQGVCDSPLHF. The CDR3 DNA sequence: TGTGCCACCAGACAGGGAGTTTGCGATTCACCCCTCCACTTT.

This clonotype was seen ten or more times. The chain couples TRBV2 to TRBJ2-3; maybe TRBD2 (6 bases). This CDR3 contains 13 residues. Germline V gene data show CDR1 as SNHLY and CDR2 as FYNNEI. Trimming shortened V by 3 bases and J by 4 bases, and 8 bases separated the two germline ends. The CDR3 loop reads CASSEGGADTQYF. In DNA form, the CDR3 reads TGTGCCAGCAGTGAGGGGGGTGCAGATACGCAGTATTTT.

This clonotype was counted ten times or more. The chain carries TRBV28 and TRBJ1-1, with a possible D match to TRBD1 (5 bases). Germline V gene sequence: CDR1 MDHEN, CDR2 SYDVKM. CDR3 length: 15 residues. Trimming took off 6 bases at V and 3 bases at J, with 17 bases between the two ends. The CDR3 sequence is CASRLNQGGDTEAFF. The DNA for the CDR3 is TGTGCCAGCAGATTAAACCAGGGAGGGGACACTGAAGCTTTCTTT.

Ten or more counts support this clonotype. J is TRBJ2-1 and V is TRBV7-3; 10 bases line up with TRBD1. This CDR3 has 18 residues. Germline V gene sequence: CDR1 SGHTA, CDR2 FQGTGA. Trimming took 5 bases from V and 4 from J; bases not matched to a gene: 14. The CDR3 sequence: CASSQRGPGQGSYNEQFF. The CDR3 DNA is TGTGCCAGCAGCCAGAGGGGACCGGGACAGGGGTCTTACAATGAGCAGTTCTTC.